The clone carrying this TCR beta chain turned up a few times. The source of the sample is a study of blood T cell repertoires in COVID-19. Study overall: Both acute and convalescent COVID-19 samples were obtained from the United States, Italy and Spain. The analysed material was cDNA or gDNA that came from T cells, B-cell-depleted T cells, or PBMCs.

As processed by the authors: How many nucleated cells were present was estimated from reference gene primer amplification. Clones were read by immunoSEQ multiplex PCR, and TCRdb kept only the in-frame ones, dropping some. That table is the source of V, J and clone size, and D and trimming were worked out from the DNA. Here the sample spans around 94,000 clones, 75% to 90% being singletons. Material for sequencing was peripheral blood. This clonotype was sampled from a human donor in a cohort sampled during active COVID-19.

The CDR3 nucleotides read TGTGCCTGGAGTGTGGGGGGTAAAAATTCACCCCTCCACTTT. This codes for CAWSVGGKNSPLHF. The gene calls are TRBV30 and TRBJ1-6, with a weak D call TRBD1 (5 bases). Trimming shortened V by 0 bases and J by 7 bases, and 10 bases separated the two germline ends. The germline V gene encodes CDR1 GTSNPN and CDR2 SVGIG (reference sequence). The CDR3 has 14 amino acids.